This T cell receptor (beta chain) was retrieved from a study of shared clonotypes between healthy human individuals. Clones were read by immunoSEQ multiplex PCR, and TCRdb kept only the in-frame ones, dropping some. This table has under 2,000,000 clones, roughly 95% appearing once. CD45RO-negative, CCR7-selected cells formed the naive CD8 fraction, which excluded terminally differentiated effector memory CD45RA+ cells. The V and J ends lost 3 bases and 1 base, in that order; junction bases with no gene match: 3. CDR1 SQVTM and CDR2 ANQGSEA come from the germline V gene. The length of the CDR3 is 14 residues.

This sequence originates from a man in his late teens or twenties in good health. Sample: naive CD8+ T cells sorted from blood. V gene TRBV29-1 combines with J gene TRBJ2-5; 9 bases map to TRBD2. The CDR3 reads CSVDASGVQETQYF. CDR3 nucleotide sequence: TGCAGCGTTGACGCTAGCGGGGTCCAAGAGACCCAGTACTTC. Combining the CDR3 with reference TRBV29-1 and TRBJ2-5 gives the whole variable domain SAVISQKPSRDICQRGTSLTIQCQVDSQVTMMFWYRQQPGQSLTLIATANQGSEATYESGFVIDKFPISRPNLTFSTLTVSNMSPEDSSIYLCSVDASGVQETQYFGPGTRLLVL.